The 22 T cell receptor beta chains in this list originate from one sample, sequenced in a study of identical twins. A single record per CDR3 protein comes from TCRdb applying MiXCR to the 5' RACE reads. The sample records nearly 900,000 distinct CDR3 sequences, 12% being singletons. This same sample was also part of a study on yellow fever vaccine responses in identical twins.

The sequenced sample consisted of PBMCs. The receptor set was obtained from a woman in her late teens or twenties in good health.

Here the CDR3 reads CSVPNKSLRDRGPQDTQYF. The CDR3 bases are TGCAGCGTCCCCAACAAGAGTTTGCGGGACAGGGGGCCCCAAGATACGCAGTATTTT. This chain uses TRBV29-1 with TRBJ2-3; 12 bases agree with TRBD1. J gave up 5 bases and V 6 bases, and 21 bases lay outside the gene matches. Germline V lookup: CDR1 SQVTM, CDR2 ANQGSEA. The CDR3 consists of 19 residues.

The rearrangement joins TRBV12-3 or TRBV12-4 to TRBJ2-3; the match to TRBD2 covers 14 bases. The CDR3 has 15 residues. With 6 bases clipped from V and 5 bases from J, the junction kept 4 bases outside the gene matches. In DNA, the CDR3 is TGTGCCAGCAGGGGACTAGCGGGGGAAAAAGATACGCAGTATTTT. It yields the protein CASRGLAGEKDTQYF.

This clonotype was seen a few times. This rearrangement joins TRBV6-2 or TRBV6-3 to TRBJ2-7; TRBD1 agrees at 7 bases. From germline, CDR1 is MNHEY and CDR2 SVGEGT. V lost 0 bases, J lost 13 bases, and 15 bases stayed unmatched. CDR3 length: 15 amino acids. The DNA for the CDR3 is TGTGCCAGCAGTTACTCGACAGGGACGGGGCCTAATGTCTACTTC. This encodes CASSYSTGTGPNVYF.

This clonotype has at least ten counts. This chain uses TRBV6-6 with TRBJ1-1, with D hard to call. Trimming shortened V by 2 bases and J by 8 bases, and 6 bases separated the two germline ends. The CDR3 runs 11 residues. Germline loops: CDR1 MNHNY, CDR2 SVGAGI (reference sequence). The CDR3 region is CASSYNSEAFF. The CDR3 region has the DNA TGTGCCAGCAGTTACAACTCCGAAGCTTTCTTT.

This clonotype turned up a few times. The chain carries TRBV4-1 and TRBJ2-2, with D hard to call. V was trimmed by 0 bases and J by 8 bases, leaving 7 bases between them. The CDR3 extends over 13 amino acids. Germline V CDR1 and CDR2: MGHRA, YSYEKL. CDR3 protein: CASSQDRAGELFF. The CDR3 region has the DNA TGCGCCAGCAGCCAAGATCGCGCGGGGGAGCTGTTTTTT.

The table lists this clonotype with a few counts. CDR3 loop: CAISEGQGGSPLHF. The CDR3, as DNA: TGTGCCATCAGTGAGGGGCAGGGTGGCTCACCCCTCCACTTT. V gene TRBV10-3 combines with J gene TRBJ1-6; a weak D match, TRBD1 (5 bases). CDR1 and CDR2 (germline): ENHRY, SYGVKD. The ends were cut back, 2 bases at V and 10 bases at J, with 12 bases in the middle. This CDR3 contains 14 residues.

This sequence joins TRBV4-2 and TRBJ1-2; D is unclear. The V end lost 2 bases, the J end lost 4 bases, and 8 bases lay between the germline ends. The CDR3 is made up of 13 amino acids. CDR1 is LGHNA, CDR2 YNFKEQ, per germline. CDR3 DNA sequence: TGTGCCAGCAGCCAACACTTAGGCTATGGCTACACCTTC. Residues: CASSQHLGYGYTF.

This chain links TRBV13 with TRBJ1-2; D is undetermined. The CDR3 runs 14 residues. V gave up 5 bases and J gave up 8 bases, with 18 bases separating them. Germline V gives CDR1 PRHDT, CDR2 FYEKMQ (reference sequence). CDR3 sequence reads: CASSQGGLTMGYTF. The CDR3 DNA reads as TGTGCCAGCAGCCAAGGTGGGCTAACTATGGGCTACACCTTC.

The chain uses TRBV3-1 and TRBJ2-7, with 8 positions matching TRBD1. CDR1 and CDR2 (germline): LGHDT, YNNKEL (reference sequence). The J segment lost 3 bases and the V segment lost 4 bases, leaving 5 bases of the junction unmatched. CDR3 length: 14 amino acids. The CDR3 nucleotides read TGTGCCAGCAGCCCGACAGGGGCCTTCTACGAGCAGTACGTC. Translation: CASSPTGAFYEQYV.

A note on this clonotype: One end of the junction varies from germline; a read error may be responsible. This chain links TRBV24-1 with TRBJ2-3, with D possibly being TRBD2 (5 bases). The CDR3 extends over 14 amino acids. Germline V gene sequence: CDR1 KGHDR, CDR2 SFDVKD. This chain's CDR3 is CEDPFRERADTQYF. The DNA for the CDR3 is TGCGAAGACCCTTTTCGGGAAAGAGCAGATACGCAGTATTTT.

This clonotype occurred a few times. This rearrangement joins TRBV29-1 to TRBJ2-1; 10 bases are shared with TRBD1. In germline, CDR1 is SQVTM, CDR2 ANQGSEA. The J segment lost 7 bases and the V segment lost 2 bases, leaving 8 bases of the junction unmatched. The CDR3 runs to 15 residues. CDR3 loop: CSVERGTGARNEQFF. In nucleotides, the CDR3 is TGCAGCGTTGAAAGAGGGACAGGGGCTAGGAATGAGCAGTTCTTC.

The rearrangement joins TRBV3-1 to TRBJ2-7, with a weak D call TRBD2 (6 bases). Germline V gene lookup returns CDR1 LGHDT and CDR2 YNNKEL (reference sequence). V was pared by 1 base and J by 9 bases, with 16 bases between. The CDR3 is 14 amino acids. The CDR3 DNA follows: TGTGCCAGCAGCCAAGGCTGGGGGGAGAGACGGCAGTACTTC. Protein product: CASSQGWGERRQYF.

This clonotype was found a few times. The chain is built from TRBV28 and TRBJ1-1, with TRBD1 matching over 8 bases. This CDR3 contains 16 residues. J was trimmed by 1 base and V by 1 base; bases with no gene match: 5. Per the germline V gene, CDR1 is MDHEN and CDR2 is SYDVKM. CDR3: CASSLFWDRRNTEAFF. As DNA, the CDR3 is TGTGCCAGCAGTTTATTTTGGGACAGGAGGAACACTGAAGCTTTCTTT.

This clonotype turned up a few times. The chain couples TRBV7-9 to TRBJ2-3; possible D gene TRBD2, 5 bases. In germline, CDR1 is SEHNR, CDR2 FQNEAQ (reference sequence). The CDR3 spans 17 residues. The germline V and J ends were trimmed by 3 bases and 2 bases, with 18 bases remaining between them. The CDR3 DNA follows: TGTGCCAGCAGCTTCCGAGCAGCGGCCTTCCCCACAGATACGCAGTATTTT. Translation gives CASSFRAAAFPTDTQYF.

This clonotype was seen many times. The V call is TRBV12-3 or TRBV12-4, the J call TRBJ2-7; 9 bases match TRBD1. The CDR3 loop spans 13 amino acids. Trimming removed 2 bases from V and 6 bases from J; junction bases left unmatched: 2. The CDR3 coding sequence is TGTGCCAGCAGTTTAAGACAGGGGGGCGAGCAGTACTTC. It specifies CASSLRQGGEQYF.

This clonotype came up a few times. V gene TRBV28 combines with J gene TRBJ2-1, with D tentatively TRBD2 (6 bases). The CDR3 runs 15 residues. The germline CDR1 and CDR2 sequences are MDHEN and SYDVKM. V lost 3 bases and J lost 2, with 11 bases in between. CDR3 loop: CASSFRGRPYNEQFF. The CDR3 DNA sequence: TGTGCCAGCAGTTTTCGGGGGAGGCCCTACAATGAGCAGTTCTTC.

The genes are TRBV6-1 and TRBJ2-7, with TRBD1 matching 10 bases. Per germline, CDR1 MNHNS and CDR2 SASEGT. J was trimmed by 2 bases and V by 2 bases; bases with no gene match: 3. The CDR3 contains 15 residues. The CDR3 sequence: CASSESTGGPYEQYF. CDR3 DNA: TGTGCCAGCAGTGAATCGACAGGGGGCCCCTACGAGCAGTACTTC.

The V and J genes are TRBV5-1 and TRBJ2-3; D is perhaps TRBD1 (5 bases). The V gene lost 8 bases and the J gene lost 6 bases, with 16 bases spanning the gap. The CDR3 has 13 amino acids. The germline V gene encodes CDR1 SGHRS and CDR2 YFSETQ. CDR3 region: CASAPDSADTQYF. The CDR3 coding sequence is TGCGCCAGTGCCCCCGACAGTGCCGATACGCAGTATTTT.

This clonotype was seen many times. The chain recombines TRBV5-1 with TRBJ1-2, with unresolved D. This CDR3 has 14 amino acids. Germline V lookup: CDR1 SGHRS, CDR2 YFSETQ. V was trimmed by 4 bases and J by 4 bases, leaving 14 bases between them. The CDR3 region has the DNA TGCGCCAGCAGCCTGGGCAGCTTCTTCTATGGCTACACCTTC. Its translation: CASSLGSFFYGYTF.

V usage is TRBV20-1 and J usage is TRBJ2-3, with D hard to call. With 3 bases removed from V and 2 bases from J, the gap between germline ends came to 6 bases. Germline V gene lookup returns CDR1 DFQATT and CDR2 SNEGSKA (reference sequence). This CDR3 is 12 amino acids long. CDR3 loop: CSARISTDTQYF. In DNA, the CDR3 is TGCAGTGCTAGGATCTCCACAGATACGCAGTATTTT.

The rearrangement links TRBV3-1 to TRBJ1-2; D perhaps matches TRBD1 (5 bases). The V and J ends lost 4 bases and 3 bases respectively, with 15 bases between them. Germline V gene data show CDR1 as LGHDT and CDR2 as YNNKEL (reference sequence). This CDR3 region has 15 residues. CDR3 bases: TGTGCCAGCAGCCTAGGAGAGGGGAGACACTATGGCTACACCTTC. Its translation is CASSLGEGRHYGYTF.

The chain employs TRBV10-3 and TRBJ1-2; no definite D call. The CDR3 contains 13 residues. Looked up from germline, CDR1 is ENHRY and CDR2 is SYGVKD. With 8 bases removed from V and 7 bases from J, the gap between germline ends came to 17 bases. The CDR3 region is CAICPGYLRGYTF. CDR3 bases: TGTGCCATCTGCCCCGGGTACCTCCGTGGCTACACCTTC.